A single T cell receptor (beta chain) is shown here with its context. Antigen: not known. V lost 2 bases to trimming and J lost 5 bases, with 13 bases between them. CDR1 and CDR2 from the germline V gene are SGHTA and FQGTGA. CDR3 length equals 14 residues. This record belongs to a study of siplizumab effects on memory and regulatory T cells. Study outcomes and limitations: Suppression by proliferating Tregs derived from siplizumab cultures was not verified. There appeared to be greater diversity in naive T cells than in memory cells, and naive T cells seemed major contributors to the alloresponse.

Per individual sample, about 100,000 TCR templates were assayed. Assay used: immunoSEQ multiplex PCR; TCRdb lists only in-frame clones, some missing. The sample carries roughly 50,000 clones, about 94% recorded once. The sequence derives from a human donor in good health. Sequencing used CD8+ T cells sorted from blood. V gene TRBV7-3 combines with J gene TRBJ2-7; D is ambiguous. The CDR3 sequence is CASSLGVGQDEQYF. Here the CDR3 DNA reads TGTGCCAGCAGCTTAGGGGTGGGTCAAGACGAGCAGTACTTC.